This T cell receptor beta chain comes out of a study of blood T cell repertoires in COVID-19 (dated by TCRdb to the early 2020s). Concerning the study at large: Samples from collaborators originated in the United States, Italy and Spain and spanned both the acute and convalescent phases of COVID-19. Where available, HLA class I and class II types were obtained from metadata supplied by the sample provider rather than from assay-based typing. The material from the prospective study consisted of cDNA or gDNA derived from T cells, B-cell-depleted T cells, or PBMCs. The repertoires were made available in a free public database intended to serve as a resource for research on the immune response to SARS-CoV-2. The sample metadata nearly always contained a de-identified subject ID, COVID-19 status, age in years and sex. The dataset comprised deeply sampled blood TCRbeta repertoires from subjects exposed to, actively infected with, or recovered from COVID-19. The samples were drawn from the first 160 participants of the ongoing ImmuneRACE study and from 950 to 1,500 subjects provided by 6 global collaborators.

The full study reports these points: The amount of clinical and demographic metadata varied by source and participant and was provided uncurated.

CDR1 KGHSH and CDR2 LQKENI are derived from the germline V gene. V is shortened by 3 bases, J by 4 bases, and the region joining them spans 15 bases. Its CDR3 holds 15 amino acids, cysteine through phenylalanine. The retained sequence is limited to the CDR3, 45 bases, with the frame set at the first base. Collaborating institutions collected whole blood in K2EDTA tubes following their own protocols. For TCRbeta analysis, collaborator samples were shipped as frozen whole blood, as isolated PBMCs, or as DNA extracted from either sample type. TCRbeta CDR3 regions were amplified from genomic DNA using the immunoSEQ Assay, a bias-controlled multiplex PCR. Regarding the original processing steps: The number of nucleated cells in each sample was estimated by amplification of reference gene primers within the assay. Sequence reads were collapsed and filtered to measure the absolute abundance of every unique TCRbeta CDR3 rearrangement. For each sample, productive Simpson clonality was calculated by taking the square root of Simpson's diversity index across productive rearrangements. The source is immuneACCESS, and TCRdb retained only in-frame sequences with V and J called. Part of the clones is not carried over; for the studies checked, unresolved V genes explain less than half of this, and the remainder is unexplained. The V and J calls and clone size come from that table; D and trimming were worked out from the DNA. The sample records some 150,000 clones, approximately 91% of which are singletons. The top ten clonotypes cover over 2% of the sample.

About this clone: The target of this receptor is not known. There are no base qualities to consult, and no much larger clone falls within one base.

The clonotype comes from a woman in her 70s with acute or convalescent COVID-19. The sample consisted of peripheral blood. Rearrangement joined TRBV18 to TRBJ1-1; the D gene is perhaps TRBD1, from 6 matching bases. The DNA is TGTGCCAGCTCACCGCGACAGGAATTCGGCACTGAAGCTTTCTTT. It translates to CASSPRQEFGTEAFF.